The clone carrying this T cell receptor beta chain was counted only a few times. Its antigen is currently unknown. A sample-barcoded 5' primer and a J-beta primer mix were used in a second PCR of roughly 7 to 12 cycles. Each cDNA molecule received a tag from a template-switch adaptor that had 12 random nucleotides. TCRdb fed the 5' RACE reads into MiXCR, producing one record per CDR3 protein. The sample lists 630,000 or so distinct CDR3 sequences; 25% to 30% were seen once. The data were obtained in a study of blood T cells in healthy people across ages. Study-level results: The unsorted PBMCs prevented any conclusive comparison of naive versus antigen-experienced cells. It was held that diversity estimates obtained from one million T cells represented underestimates. Measured against age, TCR beta diversity per million T cells decreased in a roughly linear manner.

The CDR3 sequence is 15 residues long. Germline CDR1 reads LGHDT; CDR2 reads YNNKEL (reference sequence). The V end was cut by 8 bases, the J end by 7 bases, with 21 bases between. The sequenced sample was blood. This chain connects TRBV3-1 to TRBJ2-1; D might be TRBD2 (6 bases). The receptor was derived from an elderly woman in good health. The CDR3 sequence is CASGPRPGDGNEQFF. The CDR3 region has the DNA TGTGCCAGCGGCCCTCGGCCGGGGGACGGGAATGAGCAGTTCTTC.